This T cell receptor beta chain was observed in a study of blood T cell repertoires in COVID-19. About the study: From T cells, B-cell-depleted T cells, or PBMCs came the material, which was cDNA or gDNA.

The CDR3 is 16 residues long. CDR1 and CDR2 from the germline V gene are GTSNPN and SVGIG (reference sequence). V lost 3 bases, J lost 0 bases, and 8 bases stayed unmatched. In the original workflow: Amplification of reference gene primers was used by the study to estimate nucleated cell counts. Assay: immunoSEQ multiplex PCR; the TCRdb copy retains only in-frame clones and omits some. That table is the source of V, J and clone size, and D and trimming were worked out from the DNA. The sample lists fewer than 250,000 clones; 88% were seen once. Participants, about 18 to 100 years old, spanned about 26 US areas.

V is TRBV30 and J is TRBJ1-5, with TRBD1 matching over 7 bases. The source material was PBMCs or T cells enriched from blood (not recorded which). The receptor was derived from a woman in her 30s who had been exposed to COVID-19. In DNA form, the CDR3 reads TGTGCCTGGAGAGAGGGGACAGCTTATAGCAATCAGCCCCAGCATTTT. Translation: CAWREGTAYSNQPQHF. Together with reference TRBV30 and TRBJ1-5, the CDR3 gives the full variable domain: SQTIHQWPATLVQPVGSPLSLECTVEGTSNPNLYWYRQAAGRGLQLLFYSVGIGQISSEVPQNLSASRPQDRQFILSSKKLLLSDSGFYLCAWREGTAYSNQPQHFGDGTRLSIL.